Given below is one T cell receptor beta chain in context. Losses at the gene ends were 4 bases for V and 5 bases for J; bases not matched to a gene: 6. The CDR3 totals 14 residues. Germline V gene sequence: CDR1 SGHKS, CDR2 YYEKEE (reference sequence). This sample was included in a study of cytomegalovirus exposure and HLA in healthy donors. Amplification used 60 Vbeta primers and 13 Jbeta primers. Profiling relied on immunoSEQ multiplex PCR, and the TCRdb table lists in-frame clones only, not all of them. The data hold 150,000 to 200,000 clones, with approximately 70% observed a single time. The gene calls are TRBV5-5 and TRBJ1-2; 9 bases agree with TRBD1. The sequence derives from a middle-aged man in good health and CMV-seropositive. What was sequenced was PBMCs. The CDR3 protein is CASSRRDRDYGYTF. The CDR3 bases are TGTGCCAGCAGCCGCCGGGACAGGGATTATGGCTACACCTTC.